Presented here are 27 T cell receptor beta chains from one specimen sequenced in a study of shared clonotypes between healthy human individuals. Naive CD8 cells were CD45RO-negative, positively selected for CCR7, excluding terminally differentiated effector memory CD45RA+ cells. Sequencing used immunoSEQ multiplex PCR; TCRdb keeps in-frame clones, though not all of them. The sample lists about 2.2 million clones; around 93% were seen once. The sequenced sample was naive CD8+ T cells from PBMCs. Receptor source: a man in his late teens or twenties in good health. Some clones in this sample may be carry-over from other donors' samples.

This clone was observed once. This chain connects TRBV4-3 to TRBJ1-1, with a weak D call TRBD1 (5 bases). The CDR3 covers 16 residues. Trimming removed 0 bases from V and 6 bases from J, with 17 bases in between. Germline CDR1 LGHNA, CDR2 YSLEER. CDR3 sequence: CASSQDWGKLGAEAFF. The CDR3 DNA reads as TGCGCCAGCAGCCAAGATTGGGGGAAGCTCGGGGCTGAAGCTTTCTTT.

V is TRBV29-1 and J is TRBJ2-5; D gene uncertain. The DNA end favors TRBJ2-7, so the J call may be wrong. CDR1 SQVTM and CDR2 ANQGSEA come from the germline V gene. This CDR3 contains 13 residues. This CDR3 reads CSVVVGAGYEQYF. CDR3 DNA sequence: TGCAGCGTTGTGGTCGGAGCTGGCTACGAGCAGTACTTC.

The chain recombines TRBV2 with TRBJ2-1; TRBD1 might be the D (6 bases). Germline-derived CDR1 and CDR2 are SNHLY and FYNNEI. The CDR3 extends over 19 amino acids. Trimming stripped 3 bases from V and 3 bases from J, with 24 bases between. This CDR3 is CASSETGRTYDVGYNEQFF. The CDR3 bases are TGTGCCAGCAGTGAGACAGGCAGGACATACGACGTGGGCTACAATGAGCAGTTCTTC.

CDR3 in amino acids: CAINTDGYNQPQHF. CDR3 DNA: TGTGCCATCAACACGGACGGCTACAATCAGCCCCAGCATTTT. The chain joins TRBV10-3 to TRBJ1-5; D ambiguous. The CDR3 has 14 residues. Germline CDR1 and CDR2: ENHRY and SYGVKD. V lost 7 bases and J 3 bases, leaving 13 bases between the germline ends.

This chain joins TRBV25-1 and TRBJ1-6; 7 nucleotides match TRBD1. With V trimmed by 5 bases and J by 1 base, 11 bases remained unmatched. Germline CDR1 reads MGHDK; CDR2 reads SYGVNS. This CDR3 contains 18 residues. CDR3 nucleotide sequence: TGTGCCAGCAGTCCCGGGACAGCTTCGAGGTCCTATAATTCACCCCTCCACTTT. This gives the protein CASSPGTASRSYNSPLHF.

This sequence joins TRBV15 and TRBJ2-7; D gene unclear. V lost 5 bases to trimming and J lost 4 bases, with 12 bases between them. Germline V gene sequence: CDR1 LNHNV, CDR2 YYDKDF (reference sequence). This CDR3 is 13 amino acids long. CDR3 residues: CATSPAPKYEQYF. The CDR3 DNA reads TGTGCCACCAGCCCCGCCCCCAAATACGAGCAGTACTTC. Variable domain in full (rest from reference TRBV15 and TRBJ2-7): DAMVIQNPRYQVTQFGKPVTLSCSQTLNHNVMYWYQQKSSQAPKLLFHYYDKDFNNEADTPDNFQSRRPNTSFCFLDIRSPGLGDTAMYLCATSPAPKYEQYFGPGTRLTVT.

The rearrangement links TRBV5-1 to TRBJ2-1; 8 bases are shared with TRBD1. With 3 bases clipped from V and 4 bases from J, the junction kept 9 bases outside the gene matches. The CDR3 has 16 residues. Looked up from germline, CDR1 is SGHRS and CDR2 is YFSETQ. CDR3 bases: TGCGCCAGCAGCTCGACCTCAGGGGGCTTATACAATGAGCAGTTCTTC. This gives the protein CASSSTSGGLYNEQFF.

This clone was seen a single time. J is TRBJ2-5 and V is TRBV13; 9 nucleotides align to TRBD2. Germline assignment: CDR1 PRHDT and CDR2 FYEKMQ (reference sequence). The CDR3 contains 17 residues. The ends lost 4 bases at V and 4 bases at J; junction bases unmatched: 13. The CDR3 is CASSWGVAGGRGETQYF. Written as DNA, the CDR3 is TGTGCCAGCAGCTGGGGCGTCGCGGGAGGGAGGGGAGAGACCCAGTACTTC.

The chain recombines TRBV2 with TRBJ2-7; unclear D gene. The CDR3 loop spans 12 amino acids. Trimming cost V 6 bases and J 2 bases, with 8 bases left between them. In germline, CDR1 is SNHLY, CDR2 FYNNEI. CDR3: CASSEKTYEQYF. The CDR3 DNA sequence: TGTGCCAGCAGCGAAAAGACCTACGAGCAGTACTTC.

J is TRBJ2-7 and V is TRBV7-8; 9 nucleotides match TRBD2. The CDR3 runs 14 residues. Germline V gives CDR1 SGHVS, CDR2 FQNEAQ. The junction had 3 bases not matched to a gene; V was cut back by 4 bases and J by 2 bases. The CDR3 DNA is TGTGCCAGCAGCTCTAGCGGGACACCCTACGAGCAGTACTTC. Protein sequence: CASSSSGTPYEQYF. Supplemented by reference TRBV7-8 and TRBJ2-7, the full variable domain reads GAGVSQSPRYKVAKRGQDVALRCDPISGHVSLFWYQQALGQGPEFLTYFQNEAQLDKSGLPSDRFFAERPEGSVSTLKIQRTQQEDSAVYLCASSSSGTPYEQYFGPGTRLTVT.

The chain joins TRBV5-1 to TRBJ2-5; D gene ambiguous. Deletions cut 1 base from V and 3 bases from J, with 7 bases between. The V gene's germline CDR1 is SGHRS and CDR2 YFSETQ. The CDR3 runs 13 residues. The CDR3 DNA follows: TGCGCCAGCAGCTTGTTCTTCGAAGAGACCCAGTACTTC. It is translated as CASSLFFEETQYF.

V gene TRBV2 combines with J gene TRBJ1-5, with 11 positions matching TRBD1. CDR1 and CDR2 from the germline V gene are SNHLY and FYNNEI. V lost 5 bases to trimming and J lost 0 bases; unmatched junction nucleotides: 3. There are 16 residues in the CDR3. CDR3: CASSPGTGGSNQPQHF. CDR3 DNA sequence: TGTGCCAGCAGTCCCGGGACAGGGGGTAGCAATCAGCCCCAGCATTTT.

The chain has TRBV7-9 and TRBJ1-1; 11 nucleotides align to TRBD1. Germline CDR1 SEHNR, CDR2 FQNEAQ (reference sequence). The trim removed 5 bases at V and 6 bases at J, leaving 11 bases unmatched. The length of the CDR3 is 16 residues. In DNA form, the CDR3 reads TGTGCCAGCAGCCCGGGACAGGGGGTATTGGTCCCTGAAGCTTTCTTT. It yields the protein CASSPGQGVLVPEAFF. Together with reference TRBV7-9 and TRBJ1-1, the CDR3 gives the full variable domain: DTGVSQNPRHKITKRGQNVTFRCDPISEHNRLYWYRQTLGQGPEFLTYFQNEAQLEKSRLLSDRFSAERPKGSFSTLEIQRTEQGDSAMYLCASSPGQGVLVPEAFFGQGTRLTVV.

This rearrangement joins TRBV27 to TRBJ1-2; D uncertain. The germline gives CDR1 MNHEY, CDR2 SMNVEV (reference sequence). V lost 5 bases to trimming and J lost 2 bases, with 15 bases between them. This CDR3 has 15 amino acids. The CDR3 spells CASSTIGSQNYGYTF. For the CDR3, the DNA is TGTGCCAGCAGTACAATCGGGAGCCAGAACTATGGCTACACCTTC.

The chain has TRBV4-1 and TRBJ2-7; D gene unclear. There are 15 residues in the CDR3. In germline, CDR1 is MGHRA, CDR2 YSYEKL. Trimming removed 3 bases from V and 0 bases from J, with 12 bases in between. The CDR3 nucleotides are TGCGCCAGCAGCCATGACCAGATCCCCTCCTACGAGCAGTACTTC. This sequence encodes CASSHDQIPSYEQYF.

The chain combines TRBV5-4 with TRBJ1-3; no definite D call. The germline V gene has CDR1 SGHNT and CDR2 YYREEE (reference sequence). This CDR3 is 14 amino acids long. Trimming removed 0 bases from V and 0 bases from J, with 4 bases in between. This CDR3 is CASSLDISGNTIYF. In DNA, the CDR3 is TGTGCCAGCAGCTTGGACATCTCTGGAAACACCATATATTTT.

A single count supports this clone. The same CDR3 arises from other DNA sequences in this sample as well. The chain joins TRBV27 to TRBJ1-5; TRBD1 aligns across 9 bases. V lost 4 bases to trimming and J lost 6 bases; unmatched junction nucleotides: 4. The CDR3 runs 14 residues. The germline V gene has CDR1 MNHEY and CDR2 SMNVEV (reference sequence). For the CDR3, the DNA is TGTGCCAGCAGTTCACGACAGGGGGGTCAGCCCCAGCATTTT. Amino acids: CASSSRQGGQPQHF.

The genes are TRBV6-5 and TRBJ2-7, with 13 bases fitting TRBD2. V lost 2 bases, J lost 11 bases, and 6 bases stayed unmatched. The CDR3 consists of 14 residues. Germline CDR1 reads MNHEY; CDR2 reads SVGAGI. CDR3 sequence reads: CASSYRTSGSDEYF. CDR3 DNA sequence: TGTGCCAGCAGTTACCGGACTAGCGGGAGTGATGAGTACTTC.

The J gene is TRBJ1-1, the V gene TRBV30, with D maybe TRBD1 (5 bases). The length of the CDR3 is 14 residues. V was clipped by 3 bases and J by 7 bases, with 18 bases between them. Germline assignment: CDR1 GTSNPN and CDR2 SVGIG (reference sequence). CDR3 residues: CAWSLGVGGVEAFF. Here the CDR3 DNA reads TGTGCCTGGAGCCTAGGAGTTGGGGGTGTTGAAGCTTTCTTT.

This clone occurred a few times. The rearrangement uses TRBV5-3 and TRBJ2-7; D may be TRBD1 (6 bases). TRBV5-3 is recorded as an ORF, its role being uncertain. The length of the CDR3 is 15 residues. The V and J ends lost 0 bases and 2 bases respectively, with 12 bases between them. CDR3 nucleotides: TGTGCCAGAAGCTTGGTCGGGACATCCACCTACGAGCAGTACTTC. Encoded protein: CARSLVGTSTYEQYF.

CDR3 coding DNA: TGTGCCAGCAGTTACGGGGCGGGTCGCAATCAGCCCCAGCATTTT. Encoded protein: CASSYGAGRNQPQHF. V usage is TRBV6-5 and J usage is TRBJ1-5; D perhaps matches TRBD1 (5 bases). This CDR3 is 15 amino acids long. Trimming pared 2 bases from V and 2 bases from J, leaving 10 bases between. The germline V gene has CDR1 MNHEY and CDR2 SVGAGI.

V is TRBV19 and J is TRBJ1-2; D might be TRBD1 (6 bases). Germline CDR1 LNHDA, CDR2 SQIVND (reference sequence). CDR3 length: 15 residues. The germline V and J ends were trimmed by 4 bases and 4 bases, with 16 bases remaining between them. The CDR3 DNA reads TGTGCCAGTAGTACGCTCGCGGGGACAACCTATGGCTACACCTTC. Amino acids: CASSTLAGTTYGYTF.

The rearrangement uses TRBV19 and TRBJ2-3; D gene unclear. Trimming removed 5 bases from V and 2 bases from J, with 11 bases in between. Germline CDR1 is LNHDA and CDR2 is SQIVND (reference sequence). The CDR3 is made up of 14 amino acids. The CDR3 DNA sequence: TGTGCCAGTAGTCTCCGACGGACCACAGATACGCAGTATTTT. Translating it yields CASSLRRTTDTQYF.

V usage is TRBV5-1 and J usage is TRBJ1-2; no firm D call. The germline V gene has CDR1 SGHRS and CDR2 YFSETQ. CDR3 size: 15 residues. Trimming removed 4 bases at V and 5 bases at J, with 18 bases between. The DNA for the CDR3 is TGCGCCAGCAGCCCGTTGCAGGTTCAATCTTATGGCTACACCTTC. Its translation: CASSPLQVQSYGYTF.

The J gene is TRBJ2-7, the V gene TRBV6-5; 9 bases map to TRBD2. This CDR3 region has 16 residues. Germline values: CDR1 MNHEY, CDR2 SVGAGI. Germline trimming cut 0 bases from V and 3 bases from J; bases unmatched to any gene: 6. Here the CDR3 reads CASSYSGREGDYEQYF. DNA for the CDR3: TGTGCCAGCAGTTACTCGGGGCGGGAGGGCGACTACGAGCAGTACTTC.

The chain carries TRBV4-1 and TRBJ2-5, with D possibly TRBD2 on 7 matching bases. V lost 4 bases and J lost 2, with 17 bases in between. The CDR3 covers 16 residues. The germline gives CDR1 MGHRA, CDR2 YSYEKL. The CDR3 nucleotides read TGCGCCAGCAGCCCCATATTAGGGGGGGGGCAAGAGACCCAGTACTTC. It encodes CASSPILGGGQETQYF.

The J gene is TRBJ2-3, the V gene TRBV19; D might be TRBD2 (6 bases). This CDR3 contains 14 residues. Trimming removed 3 bases at V and 4 bases at J, with 11 bases between. Looked up from germline, CDR1 is LNHDA and CDR2 is SQIVND (reference sequence). CDR3 bases: TGTGCCAGTAGTATGGAACTAGCCCCAGATACGCAGTATTTT. It specifies CASSMELAPDTQYF.